These 20 T cell receptor beta chains were sequenced from one sample in a study of shared clonotypes between healthy human individuals. Cells designated naive CD8 were CD45RO-negative and were positively selected for CCR7, with terminally differentiated effector memory CD45RA+ cells excluded. Profiled with immunoSEQ multiplex PCR; TCRdb holds only in-frame clones, not every one. The sample carries about 2 million clones, about 95% recorded once. The sequenced material came from naive CD8+ T cells sorted from blood. These receptors came from a man between 18 and 35 years old in good health.

This sequence joins TRBV6-4 and TRBJ2-7; D is unresolved. The CDR3 consists of 14 residues. Trimming took off 2 bases at V and 2 bases at J, with 10 bases between the two ends. Germline V gene data show CDR1 as MRHNA and CDR2 as SNTAGT. The DNA for the CDR3 is TGTGCCAGCAGTGACGCGCCCAGTACCTACGAGCAGTACTTC. It specifies CASSDAPSTYEQYF.

V gene TRBV9 combines with J gene TRBJ2-3; TRBD1 matches at 8 bases. Losses at the gene ends were 4 bases for V and 0 bases for J; bases not matched to a gene: 4. The CDR3 has 15 residues. Germline-derived CDR1 and CDR2 are SGDLS and YYNGEE. CDR3 DNA sequence: TGTGCCAGCAGCCCTTGGGACAGGAGCACAGATACGCAGTATTTT. Amino acid sequence: CASSPWDRSTDTQYF.

About this clone itself: This sample includes further DNA sequences coding for the same CDR3. J is TRBJ2-7 and V is TRBV28; D is ambiguous. Germline-derived CDR1 and CDR2 are MDHEN and SYDVKM. This CDR3 comprises 13 residues. V shed 3 bases and J shed 2 bases, with 8 bases lying between them. The CDR3 region has the DNA TGTGCCAGCAGTTTCGGGCAGGCCTACGAGCAGTACTTC. Translation gives CASSFGQAYEQYF.

To note about this clone: The sample carries other DNA sequences with the same CDR3. The chain carries TRBV7-9 and TRBJ1-1; D is undetermined. The V and J ends lost 5 bases and 5 bases respectively, with 6 bases between them. Germline assignment: CDR1 SEHNR and CDR2 FQNEAQ (reference sequence). The CDR3 loop spans 11 amino acids. In DNA form, the CDR3 reads TGTGCCAGCAGCCCTTCAACTGAAGCTTTCTTT. The encoded protein is CASSPSTEAFF.

This sequence joins TRBV9 and TRBJ2-1, with D perhaps matching TRBD2 (5 bases). Deletions cut 2 bases from V and 5 bases from J, with 11 bases between. CDR3 length: 14 amino acids. Germline V CDR1 and CDR2: SGDLS, YYNGEE. CDR3 amino acids: CASSVERSDNEQFF. CDR3 DNA: TGTGCCAGCAGCGTCGAGCGGTCTGACAATGAGCAGTTCTTC.

The V and J genes are TRBV2 and TRBJ1-1, with D maybe TRBD1 (6 bases). CDR1 and CDR2 (germline): SNHLY, FYNNEI. The CDR3 is made up of 16 amino acids. The V gene lost 4 bases and the J gene lost 1 base, with 16 bases spanning the gap. The CDR3 spells CASSVGLQGRNTEAFF. As DNA, the CDR3 is TGTGCCAGCAGTGTAGGGCTCCAGGGGAGGAACACTGAAGCTTTCTTT.

This sequence joins TRBV4-3 and TRBJ2-7; 9 nucleotides align to TRBD2. The CDR3 runs 16 residues. The V segment lost 0 bases and the J segment 3 bases; nucleotides outside the gene matches: 6. The germline V gene encodes CDR1 LGHNA and CDR2 YSLEER. The CDR3 DNA follows: TGCGCCAGCAGCCAAGATTGGGCGGGAGGGTTCTACGAGCAGTACTTC. Translation: CASSQDWAGGFYEQYF.

Of note for this clone: Within the sample, other DNA sequences also encode this same CDR3. The V and J genes are TRBV5-4 and TRBJ2-7; D not resolved. Trimming took off 0 bases at V and 5 bases at J, with 6 bases between the two ends. CDR3 length equals 12 residues. The germline gives CDR1 SGHNT, CDR2 YYREEE (reference sequence). CDR3 nucleotide sequence: TGTGCCAGCAGCTTGGGTTTGGACGAGCAGTACTTC. Encoded protein: CASSLGLDEQYF.

The DNA of the CDR3 is TGTGCCAGCAGCTCGACCTCGGGGGTCCAAGAGACCCAGTACTTC. This encodes CASSSTSGVQETQYF. V is TRBV5-5 and J is TRBJ2-5; maybe TRBD2 (6 bases). This CDR3 has 15 residues. V lost 3 bases and J lost 1, with 13 bases in between. CDR1 and CDR2 (germline): SGHKS, YYEKEE (reference sequence).

The rearrangement uses TRBV30 and TRBJ1-1, with a tentative D call TRBD1 (6 bases). Trimming removed 5 bases from V and 2 bases from J, with 9 bases in between. Germline-derived CDR1 and CDR2 are GTSNPN and SVGIG (reference sequence). The CDR3 runs 12 residues. Written as DNA, the CDR3 is TGTGCCTGGGGGACATCAAACACTGAAGCTTTCTTT. Protein sequence: CAWGTSNTEAFF.

V gene TRBV7-9 combines with J gene TRBJ2-3, with D tentatively TRBD1 (5 bases). CDR1 and CDR2 from the germline V gene are SEHNR and FQNEAQ (reference sequence). The V gene lost 5 bases and the J gene lost 6 bases, with 12 bases spanning the gap. CDR3 length equals 13 residues. The DNA for the CDR3 is TGTGCCAGCAGCCAAGGGGTCCTCGATACGCAGTATTTT. Residues: CASSQGVLDTQYF.

This rearrangement joins TRBV4-1 to TRBJ2-7; a weak D match, TRBD2 (6 bases). Germline CDR1 reads MGHRA; CDR2 reads YSYEKL. The CDR3 loop spans 14 amino acids. Trimming removed 2 bases from V and 4 bases from J, with 12 bases in between. The DNA of the CDR3 is TGCGCCAGCAGCCAACTTGGACTACAATACGAGCAGTACTTC. Translating gives CASSQLGLQYEQYF.

This rearrangement joins TRBV9 to TRBJ1-1; possibly TRBD1 for D (5 bases). Trimming cost V 6 bases and J 2 bases, with 20 bases left between them. CDR1 is SGDLS and CDR2 is YYNGEE in the germline V gene. The CDR3 is made up of 16 amino acids. The CDR3 region has the DNA TGTGCCAGCACTCCCACCGTGGCAGGGCTCAACACTGAAGCTTTCTTT. It yields the protein CASTPTVAGLNTEAFF. Drawing the rest from reference TRBV9 and TRBJ1-1, the complete variable domain is DSGVTQTPKHLITATGQRVTLRCSPRSGDLSVYWYQQSLDQGLQFLIQYYNGEERAKGNILERFSAQQFPDLHSELNLSSLELGDSALYFCASTPTVAGLNTEAFFGQGTRLTVV.

V and J are TRBV7-6 and TRBJ1-2; unclear D gene. This CDR3 spans 14 amino acids. V was trimmed by 1 base and J by 1 base, leaving 7 bases between them. Germline V gene lookup returns CDR1 SGHVS and CDR2 FNYEAQ. DNA for the CDR3: TGTGCCAGCAGCTTAGACAGCTTTAACTATGGCTACACCTTC. This encodes CASSLDSFNYGYTF.

Note on this clone: In the same sample, other DNA sequences code for this CDR3. This rearrangement joins TRBV27 to TRBJ1-1; perhaps TRBD1 as D (6 bases). V was clipped by 3 bases and J by 1 base, with 9 bases between them. Germline V gives CDR1 MNHEY, CDR2 SMNVEV (reference sequence). This CDR3 region has 14 residues. CDR3 in DNA: TGTGCCAGCAGTTTGACAGGACCGAACACTGAAGCTTTCTTT. Translation: CASSLTGPNTEAFF.

The rearrangement joins TRBV4-3 to TRBJ2-2; TRBD2 is a possible D gene (6 bases). The CDR3 consists of 13 residues. Germline CDR1 and CDR2: LGHNA and YSLEER. Between the trimmed V and J ends, which lost 4 bases and 6 bases, there was a span of 9 bases. CDR3 amino acids: CASSPEGPGELFF. In nucleotides, the CDR3 is TGCGCCAGCAGCCCGGAGGGCCCCGGGGAGCTGTTTTTT.

This sequence joins TRBV6-1 and TRBJ2-7; D is unresolved. The V and J ends lost 4 bases and 2 bases respectively, with 9 bases between them. CDR1 MNHNS and CDR2 SASEGT come from the germline V gene. The CDR3 contains 13 residues. As DNA, the CDR3 is TGTGCCAGCAGTGTGACAATTACCTACGAGCAGTACTTC. Translation gives CASSVTITYEQYF.

The V call is TRBV19, the J call TRBJ2-1; D is undetermined. The germline gives CDR1 LNHDA, CDR2 SQIVND (reference sequence). Trimming took off 5 bases at V and 7 bases at J, with 15 bases between the two ends. This CDR3 is 14 amino acids long. The CDR3 coding sequence is TGTGCCAGTAGTCTCGGACCCAGACGAAATGAGCAGTTCTTC. Translating it yields CASSLGPRRNEQFF.

This chain uses TRBV10-1 with TRBJ2-3; 8 positions agree with TRBD2. The germline gives CDR1 WNHNN, CDR2 SYGVQD (reference sequence). The CDR3 covers 16 residues. Trimming removed 3 bases from V and 3 bases from J; junction bases left unmatched: 8. Here the CDR3 reads CASSDERERWTDTQYF. The CDR3 nucleotides read TGCGCCAGCAGTGATGAGCGGGAGAGGTGGACAGATACGCAGTATTTT.

CDR3 DNA sequence: TGTGCCAGCAGTTACGGGGGAGGGTCTAACTATGGCTACACCTTC. Translation: CASSYGGGSNYGYTF. V is TRBV6-6 and J is TRBJ1-2, with D perhaps TRBD1 (5 bases). Germline assignment: CDR1 MNHNY and CDR2 SVGAGI (reference sequence). This CDR3 is built from 15 residues. V was clipped by 2 bases and J by 0 bases, with 10 bases between them.